What follows are 29 T cell receptor beta chains derived from one specimen sequenced in a study of cytomegalovirus exposure and HLA in healthy donors. TCRdb's copy holds only in-frame clones and misses some; the assay was immunoSEQ multiplex PCR. The sample shows a few hundred thousand clones, about nine tenths of them seen only once. The sample comprised PBMCs. The source is a young woman in good health and CMV-seronegative.

The V call is TRBV15, the J call TRBJ1-4; D ambiguous. The ends were cut back, 0 bases at V and 3 bases at J, with 17 bases in the middle. This CDR3 spans 18 amino acids. Germline CDR1 and CDR2: LNHNV and YYDKDF (reference sequence). CDR3 amino acids: CATSREWASFKANEKLFF. Written as DNA, the CDR3 is TGTGCCACCAGCAGAGAATGGGCATCCTTTAAGGCTAATGAAAAACTGTTTTTT.

V is TRBV20-1 and J is TRBJ2-1, with a weak D call TRBD2 (5 bases). The CDR3 length is 11 residues. V shed 8 bases and J shed 10 bases, with 15 bases lying between them. Germline-derived CDR1 and CDR2 are DFQATT and SNEGSKA (reference sequence). The CDR3 DNA reads as TGCAGTCCAGGAAAGGCGGGCGAGCAGTTCTTC. Translation: CSPGKAGEQFF.

The chain is built from TRBV28 and TRBJ1-5; D possibly corresponds to TRBD1 (6 bases). The CDR3 totals 17 residues. Trimming took off 6 bases at V and 0 bases at J, with 18 bases between the two ends. In germline, CDR1 is MDHEN, CDR2 SYDVKM. CDR3 bases: TGTGCCAGCAGATTTACTCGACAGGCGTATAGCAATCAGCCCCAGCATTTT. Encoded protein: CASRFTRQAYSNQPQHF.

The CDR3 region has the DNA TGCGCCAGCAGCCTGGGGGGACTAGCGGGCACCGGGGAGCTGTTTTTT. This encodes CASSLGGLAGTGELFF. The gene calls are TRBV4-1 and TRBJ2-2, with 12 bases that match TRBD2. CDR1 and CDR2 (germline): MGHRA, YSYEKL. The J segment lost 4 bases and the V segment lost 4 bases, leaving 4 bases of the junction unmatched. This CDR3 has 16 amino acids.

The V and J genes are TRBV2 and TRBJ2-3, with 12 bases matching TRBD2. The CDR3 has 13 amino acids. From germline, CDR1 is SNHLY and CDR2 FYNNEI. Trimming at V came to 10 bases and at J to 11 bases, leaving 10 bases not matched to a gene. CDR3 sequence reads: CANFLAGGPGQYF. The CDR3 DNA is TGTGCCAACTTTCTAGCGGGGGGGCCGGGGCAGTATTTT. Supplemented by reference TRBV2 and TRBJ2-3, the full variable domain reads EPEVTQTPSHQVTQMGQEVILRCVPISNHLYFYWYRQILGQKVEFLVSFYNNEISEKSEIFDDQFSVERPDGSNFTLKIRSTKLEDSAMYFCANFLAGGPGQYFGPGTRLTVL.

V is TRBV9 and J is TRBJ2-1; 11 positions match TRBD1. Germline CDR1 reads SGDLS; CDR2 reads YYNGEE. The junction had 6 bases not matched to a gene; V was cut back by 0 bases and J by 7 bases. The CDR3 is made up of 16 amino acids. CDR3 residues: CASSVGPGTGGNEQFF. CDR3 coding DNA: TGTGCCAGCAGCGTAGGCCCCGGGACAGGGGGGAATGAGCAGTTCTTC.

This rearrangement joins TRBV6-1 to TRBJ1-1; D is unresolved. The CDR3 is made up of 14 amino acids. The germline V and J ends were trimmed by 0 bases and 1 base, with 6 bases remaining between them. The V gene's germline CDR1 is MNHNS and CDR2 SASEGT. In nucleotides, the CDR3 is TGTGCCAGCAGTGAAGCCAAGCGGAACACTGAAGCTTTCTTT. It encodes CASSEAKRNTEAFF.

This chain connects TRBV27 to TRBJ2-7; D may be TRBD2 (7 bases). CDR1 is MNHEY, CDR2 SMNVEV, per germline (reference sequence). V lost 0 bases to trimming and J lost 2 bases, with 11 bases between them. The CDR3 contains 15 residues. The chain's CDR3 is CASSLSGGGTYEQYF. In DNA, the CDR3 is TGTGCCAGCAGTTTATCGGGAGGGGGGACCTACGAGCAGTACTTC.

About this clone: This sample includes further DNA sequences coding for the same CDR3. The chain employs TRBV2 and TRBJ2-7, with 13 bases fitting TRBD2. The germline CDR1 and CDR2 sequences are SNHLY and FYNNEI. The trim removed 10 bases at V and 0 bases at J, leaving 12 bases unmatched. This CDR3 comprises 17 residues. The CDR3 DNA reads TGTGCCATACTACCCCCGGGACTAGCGGGACACTCCTACGAGCAGTACTTC. It yields the protein CAILPPGLAGHSYEQYF. Using reference TRBV2 and TRBJ2-7 for the parts outside the CDR3, the full variable domain is EPEVTQTPSHQVTQMGQEVILRCVPISNHLYFYWYRQILGQKVEFLVSFYNNEISEKSEIFDDQFSVERPDGSNFTLKIRSTKLEDSAMYFCAILPPGLAGHSYEQYFGPGTRLTVT.

The chain employs TRBV19 and TRBJ2-7, with 8 bases that match TRBD1. Germline CDR1 and CDR2: LNHDA and SQIVND (reference sequence). This CDR3 contains 14 residues. With V trimmed by 10 bases and J by 0 bases, 8 bases remained unmatched. The CDR3 loop reads CATTDRGSSYEQYF. DNA for the CDR3: TGTGCCACTACCGACAGGGGAAGCTCCTACGAGCAGTACTTC.

Only one count was recorded for this clone. This chain joins TRBV27 and TRBJ2-5, with 8 bases fitting TRBD1. This CDR3 is built from 12 residues. Germline V CDR1 and CDR2: MNHEY, SMNVEV (reference sequence). V lost 6 bases, J lost 4 bases, and 1 base stayed unmatched. This CDR3 reads CASRGTGETQYF. CDR3 coding DNA: TGTGCCAGCAGAGGGACAGGAGAGACCCAGTACTTC.

This chain connects TRBV15 to TRBJ2-1; possibly TRBD2 for D (6 bases). CDR3 length: 15 residues. Per germline, CDR1 LNHNV and CDR2 YYDKDF (reference sequence). V was shortened by 4 bases and J by 4 bases, with 14 bases between the two germline ends. CDR3 nucleotide sequence: TGTGCCACCAGCACATCTCGGGGGACTTACAATGAGCAGTTCTTC. Translating it yields CATSTSRGTYNEQFF.

This clone appeared a single time. The chain couples TRBV7-3 to TRBJ1-1, with TRBD1 matching 9 bases. CDR3 size: 14 residues. V shed 6 bases, J shed 1 base, and the junction held 3 bases outside the gene matches. Per the germline V gene, CDR1 is SGHTA and CDR2 is FQGTGA. CDR3 sequence: CASSPGQGNTEAFF. DNA of the CDR3: TGTGCCAGCAGTCCGGGACAGGGGAACACTGAAGCTTTCTTT.

The rearrangement joins TRBV10-1 to TRBJ2-1; D possibly corresponds to TRBD1 (6 bases). Trimming shortened V by 0 bases and J by 5 bases, and 17 bases separated the two germline ends. The CDR3 has 17 residues. Germline CDR1 WNHNN, CDR2 SYGVQD (reference sequence). The CDR3 DNA reads as TGCGCCAGCAGTGAGTCTCTACAGGGACACCAGCACAATGAGCAGTTCTTC. Amino acids: CASSESLQGHQHNEQFF.

This clone was picked up one time. V is TRBV11-2 and J is TRBJ2-1, with TRBD2 identical over 9 bases. V lost 7 bases and J lost 5; bases outside the gene matches: 18. Per the germline V gene, CDR1 is SGHAT and CDR2 is FQNNGV. CDR3 size: 18 residues. The CDR3 sequence is CASIPRGWSGGPNNEQFF. Here the CDR3 DNA reads TGTGCCAGCATCCCCCGTGGTTGGAGCGGGGGGCCTAACAATGAGCAGTTCTTC. Looking up the rest from reference TRBV11-2 and TRBJ2-1 gives the full variable domain: EAGVAQSPRYKIIEKRQSVAFWCNPISGHATLYWYQQILGQGPKLLIQFQNNGVVDDSQLPKDRFSAERLKGVDSTLKIQPAKLEDSAVYLCASIPRGWSGGPNNEQFFGPGTRLTVL.

V and J are TRBV9 and TRBJ2-7; D perhaps matches TRBD1 (5 bases). V lost 7 bases, J lost 3 bases, and 14 bases lay in between. Germline CDR1 and CDR2: SGDLS and YYNGEE. The CDR3 contains 13 residues. The CDR3 sequence: CASGARGGYEQYF. The CDR3 DNA sequence: TGTGCCAGCGGCGCTAGGGGCGGCTACGAGCAGTACTTC.

The chain uses TRBV5-1 and TRBJ2-1, with 9 bases that match TRBD2. J lost 2 bases, V lost 0 bases, and 3 bases had no gene match. The V gene's germline CDR1 is SGHRS and CDR2 YFSETQ. This CDR3 has 16 amino acids. The DNA of the CDR3 is TGCGCCAGCAGCTTGGGGCTAGCGGGAACCTACAATGAGCAGTTCTTC. Protein sequence: CASSLGLAGTYNEQFF.

Regarding this clone: The same CDR3 arises from other DNA sequences in this sample as well. This rearrangement joins TRBV29-1 to TRBJ2-7; 10 bases are shared with TRBD1. The ends lost 4 bases at V and 3 bases at J; junction bases unmatched: 3. Germline CDR1 is SQVTM and CDR2 is ANQGSEA. The CDR3 totals 13 residues. The chain's CDR3 is CSVVGQGIYEQYF. The CDR3 nucleotides read TGCAGCGTTGTGGGACAGGGGATCTACGAGCAGTACTTC.

The chain carries TRBV11-2 and TRBJ1-5, with D perhaps TRBD1 (5 bases). CDR3 length equals 12 residues. V lost 8 bases and J lost 5, with 10 bases in between. The germline CDR1 and CDR2 sequences are SGHAT and FQNNGV. The chain's CDR3 is CASGEGYQPQHF. The CDR3 DNA reads TGTGCCAGCGGGGAGGGGTATCAGCCCCAGCATTTT. Supplemented by reference TRBV11-2 and TRBJ1-5, the full variable domain reads EAGVAQSPRYKIIEKRQSVAFWCNPISGHATLYWYQQILGQGPKLLIQFQNNGVVDDSQLPKDRFSAERLKGVDSTLKIQPAKLEDSAVYLCASGEGYQPQHFGDGTRLSIL.

This chain connects TRBV7-6 to TRBJ2-7, with TRBD2 identical over 8 bases. Germline CDR1 reads SGHVS; CDR2 reads FNYEAQ. The junction had 5 bases not matched to a gene; V was cut back by 5 bases and J by 5 bases. The CDR3 contains 13 residues. CDR3 nucleotides: TGTGCCAGCAGCCTGACGGGACTAGACGAGCAGTACTTC. Translated, it gives CASSLTGLDEQYF. Variable domain in full (rest from reference TRBV7-6 and TRBJ2-7): GAGVSQSPRYKVTKRGQDVALRCDPISGHVSLYWYRQALGQGPEFLTYFNYEAQQDKSGLPNDRFSAERPEGSISTLTIQRTEQRDSAMYRCASSLTGLDEQYFGPGTRLTVT.

V gene TRBV5-4 combines with J gene TRBJ2-5; 10 nucleotides match TRBD1. The CDR3 contains 16 residues. Germline CDR1 is SGHNT and CDR2 is YYREEE (reference sequence). The J segment lost 2 bases and the V segment lost 0 bases, leaving 4 bases of the junction unmatched. The CDR3 loop is CASSLGVGQGQETQYF. The CDR3 DNA reads as TGTGCCAGCAGCTTGGGGGTGGGACAGGGGCAAGAGACCCAGTACTTC.

This chain joins TRBV14 and TRBJ1-1; the D is unclear. Germline V gene data show CDR1 as SGHDN and CDR2 as FVKESK. Trimming left V 0 bases short and J 5 bases short, with 13 bases between. The CDR3 loop spans 15 amino acids. CDR3 sequence (DNA): TGTGCCAGCAGCCAAGATCAAGGAGGGAGAACTGAAGCTTTCTTT. Encoded protein: CASSQDQGGRTEAFF.

DNA of the CDR3: TGCGCCAGCAGCATACGCGGGACGGTGAACACTGAAGCTTTCTTT. As protein: CASSIRGTVNTEAFF. The chain couples TRBV5-1 to TRBJ1-1, with D perhaps TRBD1 (5 bases). With 4 bases removed from V and 0 bases from J, the gap between germline ends came to 13 bases. The CDR3 is made up of 15 amino acids. Germline lookup yields CDR1 SGHRS and CDR2 YFSETQ.

This clone appeared a single time. This rearrangement joins TRBV5-6 to TRBJ2-7; TRBD1 matches at 9 bases. The CDR3 consists of 13 residues. Germline values: CDR1 SGHDT, CDR2 YYEEEE. V lost 0 bases to trimming and J lost 6 bases; unmatched junction nucleotides: 1. Here the CDR3 reads CASSLGDRAEQYF. Written as DNA, the CDR3 is TGTGCCAGCAGCTTGGGGGACAGGGCCGAGCAGTACTTC.

The DNA for the CDR3 is TGTGCCAGGATGAGACCGGGACTAGCGGAGACCCAGTACTTC. The encoded protein is CARMRPGLAETQYF. The chain carries TRBV2 and TRBJ2-5, with TRBD2 identical over 10 bases. Germline V gives CDR1 SNHLY, CDR2 FYNNEI. The length of the CDR3 is 14 residues. V was pared by 9 bases and J by 5 bases, with 9 bases of the junction left unmatched. The complete variable domain, with remaining parts taken from reference TRBV2 and TRBJ2-5, reads EPEVTQTPSHQVTQMGQEVILRCVPISNHLYFYWYRQILGQKVEFLVSFYNNEISEKSEIFDDQFSVERPDGSNFTLKIRSTKLEDSAMYFCARMRPGLAETQYFGPGTRLLVL.

The chain links TRBV7-9 to TRBJ1-2, with 10 bases aligning to TRBD1. The trim removed 4 bases at V and 6 bases at J, leaving 5 bases unmatched. CDR3 length: 14 amino acids. Germline values: CDR1 SEHNR, CDR2 FQNEAQ (reference sequence). CDR3 region: CASSYPGTGDGYTF. The CDR3 DNA follows: TGTGCCAGCAGCTACCCTGGGACAGGGGATGGCTACACCTTC.

In its sample, this clone was seen once. The chain employs TRBV14 and TRBJ2-3; TRBD2 matches 11 bases. The CDR3 length is 16 residues. The J segment lost 4 bases and the V segment lost 4 bases, leaving 7 bases of the junction unmatched. CDR1 is SGHDN and CDR2 is FVKESK in the germline V gene. The DNA for the CDR3 is TGTGCCAGCAGCCGGGCTAGCGGGGGGTACGCAGATACGCAGTATTTT. Protein: CASSRASGGYADTQYF. Combining the CDR3 with reference TRBV14 and TRBJ2-3 gives the whole variable domain EAGVTQFPSHSVIEKGQTVTLRCDPISGHDNLYWYRRVMGKEIKFLLHFVKESKQDESGMPNNRFLAERTGGTYSTLKVQPAELEDSGVYFCASSRASGGYADTQYFGPGTRLTVL.

This rearrangement joins TRBV2 to TRBJ2-2; weak D call: TRBD1 (6 bases). V gave up 7 bases and J gave up 4 bases, with 16 bases separating them. Germline CDR1 reads SNHLY; CDR2 reads FYNNEI. The CDR3 sequence is 15 residues long. In nucleotides, the CDR3 is TGTGCCAGCAAGGGGTGGGCAGGGGTCACCGGGGAGCTGTTTTTT. Its translation is CASKGWAGVTGELFF.

The CDR3 sequence is CSVENQGLGYTF. The CDR3 DNA is TGCAGCGTTGAAAACCAGGGTCTTGGCTACACCTTC. The chain couples TRBV29-1 to TRBJ1-2, with TRBD1 as a possible D gene (5 bases). This CDR3 is built from 12 residues. Germline CDR1 and CDR2: SQVTM and ANQGSEA. V was pared by 2 bases and J by 7 bases, with 11 bases between. Looking up the rest from reference TRBV29-1 and TRBJ1-2 gives the full variable domain: SAVISQKPSRDICQRGTSLTIQCQVDSQVTMMFWYRQQPGQSLTLIATANQGSEATYESGFVIDKFPISRPNLTFSTLTVSNMSPEDSSIYLCSVENQGLGYTFGSGTRLTVV.